This note documents a single T cell receptor (beta chain) sequence. Its target is not known. The data belong to a study of T cell responses to AZD1222 COVID-19 vaccine. Turning to the study itself: It was second doses at about 4 or about 12 weeks that were pooled.

CDR1 and CDR2 (germline): LGHDT, YNNKEL (reference sequence). The CDR3 totals 15 residues. The V end lost 5 bases, the J end lost 2 bases, and 15 bases lay between the germline ends. The table came from immunoSEQ multiplex PCR; TCRdb's copy has only in-frame clones and leaves some out. Of fewer than 95,000 clones detected, 85% to 90% appear once; the ten largest clones hold 30% to 35%. General observations from the study: Without day 14 samples, only post-peak T cell repertoires were studied. Spike as a whole was targeted by vaccine-associated CD4 TCRs, dominant at 160-218 and 743-854. Receipt of two AZD1222 doses was followed by a rise in Spike-specific TCR breadth and depth.

The sequencing here drew on peripheral blood, taken on day 0 of AZD1222 vaccination. The TCR comes from an adult in good health. The V and J genes are TRBV3-1 (or the pseudogene TRBV3-2) and TRBJ1-2; a possible D gene is TRBD1 (5 bases). CDR3 loop: CASSFRGGSNYGYTF. CDR3 DNA sequence: TGTGCCAGCAGCTTCCGGGGCGGGTCGAACTATGGCTACACCTTC.